These 13 T cell receptor beta chains share one sample of origin, sequenced in a study of response to subunit inactivated influenza vaccine. TCRdb called the RT-PCR reads again in MiXCR, with one record for every CDR3 protein. The sample yields 700,000 to 800,000 distinct CDR3 sequences, 18% seen once. Here the sequenced sample was PBMCs from blood, taken around 5 days after vaccination. These receptors were obtained from a man over 45 who received an inactivated influenza vaccine.

The rearrangement joins TRBV28 to TRBJ1-1; 7 nucleotides line up with TRBD1. V shed 5 bases, J shed 3 bases, and the junction held 9 bases outside the gene matches. The CDR3 has 15 amino acids. CDR1 and CDR2 from the germline V gene are MDHEN and SYDVKM. The CDR3 loop reads CASSPGGPYYTEAFF. The CDR3 DNA follows: TGTGCCAGCAGTCCAGGGGGACCCTATTACACTGAAGCTTTCTTT.

The chain employs TRBV7-2 and TRBJ2-7; no clear D. This CDR3 spans 14 amino acids. Trimming pared 4 bases from V and 0 bases from J, leaving 10 bases between. Looked up from germline, CDR1 is SGHTA and CDR2 is FQGNSA. The CDR3 region has the DNA TGTGCCAGCAGCTACATGGCGGACTCCTACGAGCAGTACTTC. Translation: CASSYMADSYEQYF.

V usage is TRBV20-1 and J usage is TRBJ1-4; perhaps TRBD1 as D (5 bases). From germline, CDR1 is DFQATT and CDR2 SNEGSKA (reference sequence). V dropped 3 bases and J dropped 5 bases, with 13 bases sitting between them. The CDR3 has 14 amino acids. The DNA for the CDR3 is TGCAGTGCTAGTCTCGGGCAGGGAAATGAAAAACTGTTTTTT. Translated: CSASLGQGNEKLFF.

This chain links TRBV5-1 with TRBJ2-2; TRBD1 matches 7 bases. CDR3 size: 15 residues. Trimming removed 7 bases from V and 2 bases from J; junction bases left unmatched: 8. CDR1 and CDR2 (germline): SGHRS, YFSETQ. CDR3 region: CASYYGDSNTGELFF. Here the CDR3 DNA reads TGCGCCAGCTACTATGGGGACAGCAACACCGGGGAGCTGTTTTTT.

This clonotype was seen a few times. This chain connects TRBV24-1 to TRBJ2-1, with 8 bases lining up with TRBD2. The CDR3 has 16 amino acids. V was clipped by 2 bases and J by 5 bases; unmatched bases: 7. Germline V gene sequence: CDR1 KGHDR, CDR2 SFDVKD. The CDR3 DNA follows: TGTGCCACCAGTGATTCCGGGACTAGTAGGCACAATGAGCAGTTCTTC. Residues: CATSDSGTSRHNEQFF.

The V gene is TRBV6-2 or TRBV6-3, the J gene TRBJ1-1; a possible D gene is TRBD1 (5 bases). The V and J ends lost 6 bases and 7 bases respectively, with 12 bases between them. Germline V gene sequence: CDR1 MNHEY, CDR2 SVGEGT. This CDR3 spans 12 amino acids. DNA for the CDR3: TGTGCCAGCAGGACATACAGGATTGAAGCTTTCTTT. Amino acid sequence: CASRTYRIEAFF.

This clonotype has a handful of counts. The chain couples TRBV6-6 to TRBJ1-1; D gene unclear. CDR1 and CDR2 (germline): MNHNY, SVGAGI (reference sequence). This CDR3 comprises 12 residues. Trimming took off 3 bases at V and 6 bases at J, with 8 bases between the two ends. CDR3 amino acids: CASSYGPAEAFF. The CDR3 DNA follows: TGTGCCAGCAGTTATGGGCCCGCTGAAGCTTTCTTT.

Comments on this clonotype: One end of the junction is discordant with germline, which a read error may explain. The chain couples TRBV12-3 or TRBV12-4 to TRBJ2-4; 9 positions match TRBD2. The CDR3 consists of 15 residues. As DNA, the CDR3 is TGTGCCAGCAGCACGCCGGGACTAGCCCAAAACATTCAGTACTTC. Residues: CASSTPGLAQNIQYF.

Turning to this clonotype: A single base separates this from a much larger clone, so it may be a read error. The rearrangement joins TRBV7-9 to TRBJ2-7; D not resolved. The germline V and J ends were trimmed by 7 bases and 3 bases, with 7 bases remaining between them. The CDR3 is made up of 11 amino acids. Germline CDR1 and CDR2: SEHNR and FQNEAQ (reference sequence). The CDR3 nucleotides read TGTGCCAGCACCTTTAACTACGAGCAGTACTTC. Its translation is CASTFNYEQYF. Using reference TRBV7-9 and TRBJ2-7 for the parts outside the CDR3, the full variable domain is DTGVSQNPRHKITKRGQNVTFRCDPISEHNRLYWYRQTLGQGPEFLTYFQNEAQLEKSRLLSDRFSAERPKGSFSTLEIQRTEQGDSAMYLCASTFNYEQYFGPGTRLTVT.

The chain employs TRBV6-2 or TRBV6-3 and TRBJ1-5; no clear D. Trimming left V 8 bases short and J 2 bases short, with 13 bases between. The CDR3 consists of 14 residues. Germline V gene data show CDR1 as MNHEY and CDR2 as SVGEGT. CDR3 sequence reads: CASGFHIRNQPQHF. CDR3 nucleotide sequence: TGTGCCAGCGGCTTCCACATCCGCAATCAGCCCCAGCATTTT.

This clonotype was detected many times. The chain employs TRBV29-1 and TRBJ2-1; D perhaps matches TRBD1 (6 bases). Germline V gene lookup returns CDR1 SQVTM and CDR2 ANQGSEA. The V gene lost 0 bases and the J gene lost 6 bases, with 12 bases spanning the gap. The CDR3 spans 14 residues. The CDR3 loop reads CSVEDGGRPNEQFF. The CDR3 DNA reads as TGCAGCGTTGAAGATGGGGGCCGCCCCAATGAGCAGTTCTTC.

This clonotype has a handful of counts. This chain links TRBV7-2 with TRBJ2-2, with a possible D match to TRBD2 (5 bases). Germline V CDR1 and CDR2: SGHTA, FQGNSA. With 5 bases removed from V and 5 bases from J, the gap between germline ends came to 15 bases. This CDR3 contains 15 residues. CDR3 in amino acids: CASSRMSTGTGELFF. CDR3 sequence (DNA): TGTGCCAGCAGCCGAATGTCGACGGGGACCGGGGAGCTGTTTTTT.

The table lists this clonotype with a few counts. This CDR3 is CSARSPRFYEQYF. The CDR3 DNA reads as TGCAGTGCTAGAAGTCCCAGGTTCTACGAGCAGTACTTC. The chain carries TRBV20-1 and TRBJ2-7; D is unresolved. Germline V gene sequence: CDR1 DFQATT, CDR2 SNEGSKA (reference sequence). The length of the CDR3 is 13 residues. The ends were cut back, 2 bases at V and 3 bases at J, with 11 bases in the middle.